This T cell receptor (beta chain) originates from a study of response to subunit inactivated influenza vaccine. Overall study findings and caveats: Authors suggested seasonal influenza vaccinations each recruit few new T cells.

Germline CDR1 and CDR2: MDHEN and SYDVKM. V was pared by 2 bases and J by 6 bases, with 7 bases of the junction left unmatched. This CDR3 has 14 residues. Worth noting for this clonotype: Its cognate antigen is unknown.

TCRdb recomputed calls from the RT-PCR reads with MiXCR, one row per CDR3 protein. The sample records about 780,000 distinct CDR3 sequences, approximately 18% being singletons. Here the sequenced sample was PBMCs from blood, taken roughly 5 days after vaccination. The chain combines TRBV28 with TRBJ2-7; 7 nucleotides align to TRBD2. This sequence was found in a man aged 50 to 59 who received an inactivated influenza vaccine. This CDR3 reads CASSLPTSRSEQYF. In DNA, the CDR3 is TGTGCCAGCAGTTTACCGACTAGCAGATCCGAGCAGTACTTC.